The T cell receptor (beta chain) under discussion was sequenced for a study of shared clonotypes between healthy human individuals. Whole-study results and caveats: As a rule, naive subsets had a larger estimated richness than memory subsets.

Once extracted for a subset, genomic DNA was divided evenly among several immunoSEQ plates. Each sorted subset replicate got 200 ng genomic DNA, roughly 27,000 genomes. Assay used: immunoSEQ multiplex PCR; TCRdb lists only in-frame clones, some missing. This repertoire shows approximately 1.4 million clones, approximately 98% found once; its top ten account for around 0.47%. This clone was recorded only once. Antigen unknown. Germline CDR1 reads KGHSH; CDR2 reads LQKENI. The CDR3 runs 15 residues. V was cut by 5 bases and J by 5 bases, with 18 bases left in between. J is TRBJ2-5 and V is TRBV18; weak D call: TRBD1 (5 bases). Sequencing used naive CD4+ T cells sorted from blood. Subset given: CD45RA+ positively selected. This sequence was found in a man aged 30-40 years in good health. This CDR3 reads CASSTGTGIGETQYF. The CDR3 nucleotides read TGTGCCAGCTCAACCGGTACAGGTATCGGGGAGACCCAGTACTTC.